This note documents a single TCR beta chain sequence. What it binds is not known. This entry belongs to a study of T-cell memory formation after mild COVID-19. In the study overall: Most TCR clusters belonged to a single donor. Points from the study as a whole: Memory from before infection featured some responding clones, which suggests cross-reactive memory joined. Contracting clones, day 15 to 85, had balanced CD4/CD8, and later expanders favored CD4+. Second-wave clones peaking on day 37 lacked confirmed SARS-CoV-2 specificity.

TCRdb redid the calling of the 5' RACE reads with MiXCR, one entry per CDR3 protein. In the table there are approximately 350,000 distinct CDR3 sequences, around 27% of which are singletons. This clonotype was obtained from an adult woman who had mild COVID-19 (a few samples of this study predate the infection). Cell type and time point are not known. The sequenced sample was PBMCs or a T cell subset sorted from them (not recorded which).

This CDR3 reads CASSLLAGVETQYF. CDR3 nucleotides: TGTGCCAGCAGTTTACTAGCGGGGGTAGAGACCCAGTACTTC. V gene TRBV12-3 or TRBV12-4 combines with J gene TRBJ2-5; 10 nucleotides match TRBD2. The CDR3 contains 14 residues. V dropped 2 bases and J dropped 4; count of bases not matched to a gene: 1.